The next 6 T cell receptor beta chains were all read from a single sample in a study of blood T cell repertoires in COVID-19. Method: immunoSEQ multiplex PCR; TCRdb's copy keeps in-frame clones and lacks some. The data hold approximately 200,000 clones, with approximately 86% observed a single time. Sequenced: PBMCs or T cells enriched from blood (not recorded which). Receptors were obtained from a woman aged 25-40 years who had been exposed to COVID-19.

The V gene is TRBV11-2, the J gene TRBJ2-1, with 8 positions matching TRBD1. CDR3 length: 12 amino acids. Trimming cost V 6 bases and J 10 bases; bases outside gene matches: 5. CDR1 and CDR2 from the germline V gene are SGHAT and FQNNGV. Here the CDR3 reads CASRTGGLEQFF. The CDR3 DNA reads as TGTGCCAGCAGAACAGGGGGTTTGGAGCAGTTCTTC.

The V gene is TRBV7-2, the J gene TRBJ2-2; TRBD2 matches 7 bases. In germline, CDR1 is SGHTA, CDR2 FQGNSA. With 1 base clipped from V and 5 bases from J, the junction kept 1 base outside the gene matches. The CDR3 loop spans 14 amino acids. CDR3 in amino acids: CASSLGEGTGELFF. CDR3 in DNA: TGTGCCAGCAGCTTAGGGGAGGGGACCGGGGAGCTGTTTTTT.

The gene calls are TRBV6-6 and TRBJ2-1; TRBD2 aligns across 7 bases. This CDR3 region has 12 residues. Germline V gives CDR1 MNHNY, CDR2 SVGAGI (reference sequence). The V gene end was trimmed by 8 bases and the J gene end by 4 bases; junction bases not matched to a gene: 2. DNA for the CDR3: TGTGCCAGCGGGGGGGGATACAATGAGCAGTTCTTC. This translates into CASGGGYNEQFF.

A word on this clone: The same CDR3 also results from other DNA sequences found in this sample. The chain employs TRBV11-2 and TRBJ2-3, with D possibly matching TRBD1 (6 bases). This CDR3 contains 15 residues. CDR1 and CDR2 from the germline V gene are SGHAT and FQNNGV. The V end lost 1 base, the J end lost 4 bases, and 12 bases lay between the germline ends. Here the CDR3 DNA reads TGTGCCAGCAGCTTAGGAACAGGGCGGGCAGATACGCAGTATTTT. It is translated as CASSLGTGRADTQYF. The full variable domain, rest sourced from reference TRBV11-2 and TRBJ2-3, is EAGVAQSPRYKIIEKRQSVAFWCNPISGHATLYWYQQILGQGPKLLIQFQNNGVVDDSQLPKDRFSAERLKGVDSTLKIQPAKLEDSAVYLCASSLGTGRADTQYFGPGTRLTVL.

The gene calls are TRBV5-1 and TRBJ2-1, with unresolved D. The length of the CDR3 is 17 residues. Germline loops: CDR1 SGHRS, CDR2 YFSETQ. V lost 0 bases and J 4 bases, leaving 17 bases between the germline ends. CDR3 coding DNA: TGCGCCAGCAGCTTGGGCGGCGGAACGCAAACTTACAATGAGCAGTTCTTC. Protein sequence: CASSLGGGTQTYNEQFF.

This sequence joins TRBV18 and TRBJ1-1; D is unresolved. The CDR3 contains 15 residues. V was clipped by 5 bases and J by 3 bases, with 16 bases between them. Germline V CDR1 and CDR2: KGHSH, LQKENI. The CDR3: CASSWKKGADTEAFF. CDR3 nucleotide sequence: TGTGCCAGCTCATGGAAAAAGGGAGCCGACACTGAAGCTTTCTTT.